This is a list of T cell receptor beta chains from one sample in a study of cytomegalovirus exposure and HLA in healthy donors. The data were produced by immunoSEQ multiplex PCR, yet TCRdb's version contains in-frame clones alone and is incomplete. The sample contains 300,000 or so clones, 70% to 90% of which appear only once. Sequenced input: PBMCs. All receptors come from a woman in her forties in good health and CMV-seropositive. Each CDR3 is given with its conserved first and last residue. A D gene is named only where the DNA matches it firmly. Not every row has a clone size; where given, it reads once, few, many or a size class.

d_call j_call v_call clone_size cdr3_nt cdr3_aa
TRBD2 TRBJ2-4 TRBV19 NA TGTGCCAGCCATCTTCCTCCTCTAGCGGGAGGGCGGGGTATGAACATTCAGTACTTC CASHLPPLAGGRGMNIQYF
NA TRBJ2-3 TRBV28 NA TGTGCCAGCACCCCCCCGGGCACAGATACGCAGTATTTT CASTPPGTDTQYF
NA TRBJ2-7 TRBV28 NA TGTGCCAGCAGCTTCCCCCCGGGCGAGCAGTACTTC CASSFPPGEQYF
TRBD1 TRBJ1-5 TRBV28 NA TGTGCCAGCAGTTTGTCTGGGACAGGGAATCAGCCCCAGCATTTT CASSLSGTGNQPQHF
TRBD2 TRBJ2-2 TRBV11-2 NA TGTGCCAGCAGCTTGGGCAGCGGGAGTAGCACCGGGGAGCTGTTTTTT CASSLGSGSSTGELFF
TRBD1 TRBJ2-7 TRBV19 NA TGTGCCAGTAGTGAAGACAGGGTGATTCCCTACGAGCAGTACTTC CASSEDRVIPYEQYF
TRBD2 TRBJ2-1 TRBV29-1 NA TGCAGCGTTGCCGGGACTAGCAGCTCGAGCTCCTACAATGAGCAGTTCTTC CSVAGTSSSSSYNEQFF
NA TRBJ1-4 TRBV27 NA TGTGCCAGCAGTTCCGGGTTTAATGAAAAACTGTTTTTT CASSSGFNEKLFF
TRBD2 TRBJ2-7 TRBV7-2 few TGTGCCAGCAGCCCGGGACTAGGGGGCGAGCAGTACTTC CASSPGLGGEQYF
TRBD2 TRBJ2-1 TRBV4-3 NA TGCGCCAGCAGCCTCGTTGGTAGCGGGAACTACAATGAGCAGTTCTTC CASSLVGSGNYNEQFF
TRBD1 TRBJ2-1 TRBV18 NA TGTGCCAGCTCACCGACATCCGGGACAGGGGGTTACAATGAGCAGTTCTTC CASSPTSGTGGYNEQFF
NA TRBJ1-5 TRBV19 NA TGTGCCAGTAGTGGACGACAGCTTCCTTATAGCAATCAGCCCCAGCATTTT CASSGRQLPYSNQPQHF